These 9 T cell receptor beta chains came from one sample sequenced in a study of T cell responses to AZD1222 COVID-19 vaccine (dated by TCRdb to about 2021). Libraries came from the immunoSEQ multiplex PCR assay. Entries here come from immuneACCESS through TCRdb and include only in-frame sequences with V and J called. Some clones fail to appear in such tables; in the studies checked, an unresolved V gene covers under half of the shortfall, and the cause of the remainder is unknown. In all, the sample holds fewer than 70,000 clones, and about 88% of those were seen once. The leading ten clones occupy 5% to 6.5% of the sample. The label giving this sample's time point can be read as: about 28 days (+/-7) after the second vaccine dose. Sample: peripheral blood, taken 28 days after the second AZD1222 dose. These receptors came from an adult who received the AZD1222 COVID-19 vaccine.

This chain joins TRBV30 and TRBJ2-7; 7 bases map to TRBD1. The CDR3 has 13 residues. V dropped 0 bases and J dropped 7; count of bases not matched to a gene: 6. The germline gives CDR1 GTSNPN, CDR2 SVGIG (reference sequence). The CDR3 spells CAWSVDRAREQYF. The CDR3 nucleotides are TGTGCCTGGAGTGTCGACAGGGCAAGGGAGCAGTACTTC. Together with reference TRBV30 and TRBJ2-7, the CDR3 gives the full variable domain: SQTIHQWPATLVQPVGSPLSLECTVEGTSNPNLYWYRQAAGRGLQLLFYSVGIGQISSEVPQNLSASRPQDRQFILSSKKLLLSDSGFYLCAWSVDRAREQYFGPGTRLTVT.

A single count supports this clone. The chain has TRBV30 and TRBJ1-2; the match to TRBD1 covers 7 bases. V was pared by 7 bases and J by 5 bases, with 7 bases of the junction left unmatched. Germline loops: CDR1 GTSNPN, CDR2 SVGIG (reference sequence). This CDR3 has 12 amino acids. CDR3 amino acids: CAYDRDRYGYTF. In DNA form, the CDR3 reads TGTGCCTACGACAGGGACCGTTATGGCTACACCTTC.

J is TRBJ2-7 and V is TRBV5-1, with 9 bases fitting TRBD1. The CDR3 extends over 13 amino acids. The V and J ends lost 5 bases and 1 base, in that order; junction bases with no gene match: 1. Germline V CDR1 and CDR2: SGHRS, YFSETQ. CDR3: CASRGTGSYEQYF. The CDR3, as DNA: TGCGCCAGCAGAGGGACAGGGTCCTACGAGCAGTACTTC.

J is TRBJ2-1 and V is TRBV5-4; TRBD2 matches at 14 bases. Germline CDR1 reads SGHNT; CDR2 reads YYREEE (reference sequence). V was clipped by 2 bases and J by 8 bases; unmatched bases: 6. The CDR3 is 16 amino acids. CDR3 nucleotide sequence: TGTGCCAGCAGCTTCGGGACTAGCGGGAGTTTACATGAGCAGTTCTTC. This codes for CASSFGTSGSLHEQFF.

The CDR3 DNA reads as TGTGCCAGCAGCTTAGGACAGGCGAGTAATGAAAAACTGTTTTTT. Translating gives CASSLGQASNEKLFF. This rearrangement joins TRBV7-9 to TRBJ1-4; tentatively, D is TRBD1 (6 bases). The V end lost 1 base, the J end lost 4 bases, and 10 bases lay between the germline ends. The CDR3 is 15 residues long. In germline, CDR1 is SEHNR, CDR2 FQNEAQ (reference sequence).

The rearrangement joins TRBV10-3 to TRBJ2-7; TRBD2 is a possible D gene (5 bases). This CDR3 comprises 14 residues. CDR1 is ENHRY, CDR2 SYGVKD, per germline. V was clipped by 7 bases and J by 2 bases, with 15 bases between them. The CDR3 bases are TGTGCCATCACAGCGGCGGGCTCCCCCTACGAGCAGTACTTC. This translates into CAITAAGSPYEQYF.

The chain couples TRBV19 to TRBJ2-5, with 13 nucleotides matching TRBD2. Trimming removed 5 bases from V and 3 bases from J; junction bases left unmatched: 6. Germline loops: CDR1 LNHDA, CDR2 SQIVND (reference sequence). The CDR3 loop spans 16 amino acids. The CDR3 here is CASSPPTSGREETQYF. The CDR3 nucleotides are TGTGCCAGTAGTCCTCCCACTAGCGGGAGGGAAGAGACCCAGTACTTC.

CDR3 region: CASSTGLAVRQETQYF. CDR3 DNA: TGCGCCAGCAGCACTGGACTAGCGGTCCGTCAAGAGACCCAGTACTTC. The J gene is TRBJ2-5, the V gene TRBV5-1; TRBD2 aligns across 10 bases. Germline trimming cut 4 bases from V and 2 bases from J; bases unmatched to any gene: 8. The CDR3 extends over 16 amino acids. The germline gives CDR1 SGHRS, CDR2 YFSETQ.

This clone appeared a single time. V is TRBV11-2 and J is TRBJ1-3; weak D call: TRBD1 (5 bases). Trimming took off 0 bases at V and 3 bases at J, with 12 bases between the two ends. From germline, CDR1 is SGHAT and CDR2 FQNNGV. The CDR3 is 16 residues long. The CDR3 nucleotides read TGTGCCAGCAGCTTAGATCGCGCGGGGGATGGAAACACCATATATTTT. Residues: CASSLDRAGDGNTIYF. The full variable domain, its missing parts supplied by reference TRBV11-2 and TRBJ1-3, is EAGVAQSPRYKIIEKRQSVAFWCNPISGHATLYWYQQILGQGPKLLIQFQNNGVVDDSQLPKDRFSAERLKGVDSTLKIQPAKLEDSAVYLCASSLDRAGDGNTIYFGEGSWLTVV.